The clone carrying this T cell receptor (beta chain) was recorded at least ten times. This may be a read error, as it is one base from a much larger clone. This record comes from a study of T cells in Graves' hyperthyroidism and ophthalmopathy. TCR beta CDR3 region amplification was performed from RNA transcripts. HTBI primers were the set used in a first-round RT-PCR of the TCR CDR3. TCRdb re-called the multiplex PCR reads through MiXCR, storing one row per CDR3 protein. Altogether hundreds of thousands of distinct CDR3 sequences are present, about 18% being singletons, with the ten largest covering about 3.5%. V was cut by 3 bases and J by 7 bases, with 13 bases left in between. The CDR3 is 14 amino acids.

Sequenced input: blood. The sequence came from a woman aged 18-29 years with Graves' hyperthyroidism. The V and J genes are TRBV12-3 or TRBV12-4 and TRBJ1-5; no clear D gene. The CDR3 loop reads CASSLHGVEQPQHF. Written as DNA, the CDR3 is TGTGCCAGCAGTTTGCACGGGGTAGAACAGCCCCAGCATTTT.